The next 32 T cell receptor beta chains were all read from a single sample in a study of radiation and T cells in renal cell carcinoma. The time point denotes: baseline pretreatment blood. Treatment here: 15 Gy SBRT to primary tumor, nephrectomy 4 weeks later. The table came from immunoSEQ multiplex PCR; TCRdb's copy has only in-frame clones and leaves some out. This table has 120,000 to 150,000 clones, 88% appearing once. The sequencing used blood, collected from a patient whose treatment included radiotherapy and nephrectomy. The receptors here all came from a woman aged 70 to 79 with renal cell carcinoma.

The chain is built from TRBV15 and TRBJ2-3, with 11 bases identical to TRBD2. V was clipped by 4 bases and J by 3 bases; unmatched bases: 6. The CDR3 extends over 16 amino acids. Germline CDR1 and CDR2: LNHNV and YYDKDF (reference sequence). The CDR3 sequence: CATSKRLAGLTDTQYF. CDR3 sequence (DNA): TGTGCCACCAGCAAACGACTAGCGGGGTTGACAGATACGCAGTATTTT.

Comments on this clone: This sample includes further DNA sequences coding for the same CDR3. The chain has TRBV5-1 and TRBJ2-7, with 7 nucleotides matching TRBD1. The V segment lost 2 bases and the J segment 3 bases; nucleotides outside the gene matches: 5. Germline V gene sequence: CDR1 SGHRS, CDR2 YFSETQ. CDR3 size: 14 residues. CDR3 sequence reads: CASSLQGSSYEQYF. DNA for the CDR3: TGCGCCAGCAGCTTACAGGGGTCTAGCTACGAGCAGTACTTC. Together with reference TRBV5-1 and TRBJ2-7, the CDR3 gives the full variable domain: KAGVTQTPRYLIKTRGQQVTLSCSPISGHRSVSWYQQTPGQGLQFLFEYFSETQRNKGNFPGRFSGRQFSNSRSEMNVSTLELGDSALYLCASSLQGSSYEQYFGPGTRLTVT.

The rearrangement joins TRBV4-2 to TRBJ2-1; TRBD2 agrees at 10 bases. Germline-derived CDR1 and CDR2 are LGHNA and YNFKEQ. This CDR3 contains 16 residues. With 0 bases clipped from V and 7 bases from J, the junction kept 6 bases outside the gene matches. CDR3 in DNA: TGTGCCAGCAGCCAAGATCAGCGGGGGGGTGAAAATGAGCAGTTCTTC. Protein sequence: CASSQDQRGGENEQFF.

This sequence joins TRBV7-2 and TRBJ2-3; possible D gene TRBD2, 5 bases. CDR3 length equals 15 residues. The germline gives CDR1 SGHTA, CDR2 FQGNSA. Trimming shortened V by 3 bases and J by 4 bases, and 14 bases separated the two germline ends. CDR3 sequence: CASSFERGTADTQYF. The CDR3 DNA follows: TGTGCCAGCAGCTTCGAACGGGGAACCGCAGATACGCAGTATTTT.

The chain has TRBV5-4 and TRBJ2-1; 9 bases agree with TRBD2. V shed 1 base and J 4 bases; nucleotides not matched to a gene: 3. This CDR3 spans 15 amino acids. Germline assignment: CDR1 SGHNT and CDR2 YYREEE (reference sequence). The CDR3 DNA reads TGTGCCAGCAGCTTGAGTCTAGCGGGGTACAATGAGCAGTTCTTC. Protein: CASSLSLAGYNEQFF.

This clone has just a few counts. This rearrangement joins TRBV5-1 to TRBJ1-1, with a possible D match to TRBD1 (6 bases). This CDR3 spans 13 amino acids. V was pared by 6 bases and J by 5 bases, with 14 bases between. Per the germline V gene, CDR1 is SGHRS and CDR2 is YFSETQ. CDR3 sequence: CASTRGWDTEAFF. CDR3 sequence (DNA): TGCGCCAGCACCAGGGGATGGGATACTGAAGCTTTCTTT.

This chain connects TRBV7-2 to TRBJ2-7; 7 positions match TRBD1. This CDR3 region has 14 residues. V lost 1 base, J lost 4 bases, and 4 bases stayed unmatched. Germline loops: CDR1 SGHTA, CDR2 FQGNSA. The CDR3 protein is CASSLGDREYEQYF. CDR3 nucleotide sequence: TGTGCCAGCAGCTTAGGTGACAGGGAATACGAGCAGTACTTC. The full variable domain, completed using reference TRBV7-2 and TRBJ2-7, is GAGVSQSPSNKVTEKGKDVELRCDPISGHTALYWYRQSLGQGLEFLIYFQGNSAPDKSGLPSDRFSAERTGGSVSTLTIQRTQQEDSAVYLCASSLGDREYEQYFGPGTRLTVT.

This clone occurred a few times. The rearrangement joins TRBV30 to TRBJ1-1, with D tentatively TRBD1 (6 bases). V lost 1 base, J lost 5 bases, and 14 bases lay in between. The CDR3 has 14 amino acids. CDR1 and CDR2 from the germline V gene are GTSNPN and SVGIG (reference sequence). The CDR3 is CAWSGQDVGTEAFF. The DNA for the CDR3 is TGTGCCTGGAGTGGACAGGACGTAGGAACTGAAGCTTTCTTT.

The chain carries TRBV5-4 and TRBJ2-1, with D possibly being TRBD1 (6 bases). The CDR3 loop spans 15 amino acids. Germline CDR1 SGHNT, CDR2 YYREEE (reference sequence). Trimming took 0 bases from V and 6 from J, leaving 13 bases between them. The CDR3 region has the DNA TGTGCCAGCAGCTTGGTGGGACAAGGAACCAATGAGCAGTTCTTC. Residues: CASSLVGQGTNEQFF.

The gene calls are TRBV10-3 and TRBJ2-1; 7 nucleotides match TRBD1. Germline CDR1 ENHRY, CDR2 SYGVKD. V was clipped by 4 bases and J by 5 bases; unmatched bases: 5. The CDR3 totals 14 residues. DNA for the CDR3: TGTGCCATCAGTGGTGACAGGGACCACAATGAGCAGTTCTTC. Its translation: CAISGDRDHNEQFF.

CDR3 sequence reads: CASSLAGGPLETQYF. The CDR3 DNA follows: TGTGCCAGCAGTTTAGCGGGGGGGCCCTTGGAGACCCAGTACTTC. V is TRBV6-1 and J is TRBJ2-5; 11 bases are shared with TRBD2. Germline CDR1 MNHNS, CDR2 SASEGT. The length of the CDR3 is 15 residues. Trimming took 5 bases from V and 5 from J; bases not matched to a gene: 7.

V usage is TRBV29-1 and J usage is TRBJ2-7, with D unclear. Germline loops: CDR1 SQVTM, CDR2 ANQGSEA. V shed 8 bases and J shed 2 bases, with 10 bases lying between them. The length of the CDR3 is 11 residues. CDR3: CSWTDTYEQYF. DNA for the CDR3: TGCAGCTGGACCGACACCTACGAGCAGTACTTC.

This clone was recorded a few times. Here the CDR3 reads CASRGLAGGLEQYF. Written as DNA, the CDR3 is TGTGCCAGCAGGGGGCTAGCGGGGGGGCTCGAGCAGTACTTC. The V call is TRBV27, the J call TRBJ2-7, with 12 bases matching TRBD2. The CDR3 runs to 14 residues. The germline gives CDR1 MNHEY, CDR2 SMNVEV (reference sequence). J was trimmed by 6 bases and V by 6 bases; bases with no gene match: 6.

This chain uses TRBV7-2 with TRBJ1-2; D call uncertain. This CDR3 comprises 11 residues. Germline values: CDR1 SGHTA, CDR2 FQGNSA. V was trimmed by 1 base and J by 7 bases, leaving 4 bases between them. In nucleotides, the CDR3 is TGTGCCAGCAGCTTAGGATCTGGCTACACCTTC. It encodes CASSLGSGYTF.

About this clone itself: This same CDR3 is encoded by further DNA sequences in the sample. The rearrangement links TRBV27 to TRBJ1-2; weak D call: TRBD1 (6 bases). This CDR3 is built from 14 residues. The V end lost 3 bases, the J end lost 2 bases, and 10 bases lay between the germline ends. Germline V gene sequence: CDR1 MNHEY, CDR2 SMNVEV (reference sequence). Written as DNA, the CDR3 is TGTGCCAGCAGTTTTGGGCAGGGGAACTATGGCTACACCTTC. This codes for CASSFGQGNYGYTF.

The chain combines TRBV19 with TRBJ2-2; D gene unclear. The germline V gene has CDR1 LNHDA and CDR2 SQIVND (reference sequence). Trimming stripped 0 bases from V and 5 bases from J, with 7 bases between. This CDR3 region has 14 residues. This CDR3 is CASSIDAGTGELFF. CDR3 in DNA: TGTGCCAGTAGTATAGATGCTGGAACCGGGGAGCTGTTTTTT.

The chain combines TRBV28 with TRBJ2-3; 10 bases agree with TRBD1. The germline V gene encodes CDR1 MDHEN and CDR2 SYDVKM. V lost 2 bases, J lost 8 bases, and 1 base stayed unmatched. The CDR3 has 13 residues. The CDR3 DNA sequence: TGTGCCAGCAGTTTACGGACAGGGGGTACGCAGTATTTT. Protein sequence: CASSLRTGGTQYF.

V gene TRBV19 combines with J gene TRBJ1-1; D gene unclear. The ends were cut back, 3 bases at V and 0 bases at J, with 14 bases in the middle. CDR1 is LNHDA and CDR2 is SQIVND in the germline V gene (reference sequence). This CDR3 spans 16 amino acids. CDR3 loop: CASSIGSQGLNTEAFF. In DNA, the CDR3 is TGTGCCAGTAGTATTGGGTCCCAAGGGCTGAACACTGAAGCTTTCTTT.

This rearrangement joins TRBV6-1 to TRBJ1-1; D is perhaps TRBD1 (6 bases). The germline gives CDR1 MNHNS, CDR2 SASEGT. Trimming left V 2 bases short and J 4 bases short, with 14 bases between. The CDR3 runs to 15 residues. The CDR3 reads CASSEWFRGATEAFF. For the CDR3, the DNA is TGTGCCAGCAGTGAATGGTTTAGGGGGGCCACTGAAGCTTTCTTT.

The rearrangement uses TRBV27 and TRBJ2-7; no reliable D call. V was cut by 1 base and J by 3 bases, with 7 bases left in between. The V gene's germline CDR1 is MNHEY and CDR2 SMNVEV (reference sequence). This CDR3 is built from 13 residues. CDR3 loop: CASSLYPDYEQYF. In nucleotides, the CDR3 is TGTGCCAGCAGTTTATACCCAGACTACGAGCAGTACTTC.

This clone appeared once. In DNA, the CDR3 is TGTGCCAGCAGCTTATGGACAGGGGGCAGAGATACGCAGTATTTT. Translated, it gives CASSLWTGGRDTQYF. V is TRBV7-9 and J is TRBJ2-3; 11 bases map to TRBD1. The CDR3 is 15 residues long. The germline V gene has CDR1 SEHNR and CDR2 FQNEAQ (reference sequence). After removal of 2 bases from V and 5 bases from J, the junction contained 3 bases not matched to a gene.

This clone was observed once. The J gene is TRBJ1-3, the V gene TRBV28; D perhaps matches TRBD1 (6 bases). The CDR3 sequence is 15 residues long. The germline V gene encodes CDR1 MDHEN and CDR2 SYDVKM. V was cut by 8 bases and J by 0 bases, with 14 bases left in between. The CDR3 is CASVTGRSSGNTIYF. The DNA for the CDR3 is TGTGCCAGCGTTACAGGGAGAAGCTCTGGAAACACCATATATTTT.

The chain carries TRBV4-2 and TRBJ1-4, with 10 bases fitting TRBD1. Germline V gives CDR1 LGHNA, CDR2 YNFKEQ. V lost 1 base to trimming and J lost 13 bases; unmatched junction nucleotides: 3. The CDR3 is 13 residues long. The CDR3 sequence is CASSQVRTGGLFF. CDR3 sequence (DNA): TGTGCCAGCAGCCAAGTTAGGACAGGGGGACTGTTTTTT.

The chain combines TRBV2 with TRBJ2-5; D might be TRBD2 (7 bases). This CDR3 spans 13 amino acids. Germline V gives CDR1 SNHLY, CDR2 FYNNEI. The V gene lost 3 bases and the J gene lost 12 bases, with 17 bases spanning the gap. This CDR3 is CASSDNNPGGEYF. The CDR3 bases are TGTGCCAGCAGTGACAATAATCCGGGGGGCGAGTACTTC.

The rearrangement joins TRBV7-9 to TRBJ1-5; 10 bases are a match to TRBD1. The CDR3 consists of 15 residues. J lost 5 bases, V lost 4 bases, and 5 bases had no gene match. Per germline, CDR1 SEHNR and CDR2 FQNEAQ (reference sequence). DNA for the CDR3: TGTGCCAGCAGCTCGGGACAGGGGAATCATCAGCCCCAGCATTTT. Translated: CASSSGQGNHQPQHF.

The chain couples TRBV18 to TRBJ1-2; D might be TRBD1 (6 bases). Trimming pared 1 base from V and 3 bases from J, leaving 12 bases between. Germline-derived CDR1 and CDR2 are KGHSH and LQKENI. CDR3 length equals 15 residues. This chain's CDR3 is CASSPQPGADYGYTF. CDR3 DNA: TGTGCCAGCTCACCACAACCGGGGGCTGACTATGGCTACACCTTC.

In nucleotides, the CDR3 is TGTGCCAGTAGTATAGTAAGCGTGGGGGGCCAAGAGACCCAGTACTTC. Translation: CASSIVSVGGQETQYF. The chain joins TRBV19 to TRBJ2-5, with a weak D call TRBD2 (6 bases). The germline CDR1 and CDR2 sequences are LNHDA and SQIVND (reference sequence). Trimming stripped 1 base from V and 1 base from J, with 13 bases between. The CDR3 runs 16 residues.

The CDR3 DNA is TGTGCCAGCAGTGAGGGATCAAATAATTCACCCCTCCACTTT. Translating it yields CASSEGSNNSPLHF. The J gene is TRBJ1-6, the V gene TRBV2; unclear D gene. The CDR3 has 14 residues. The germline gives CDR1 SNHLY, CDR2 FYNNEI. The germline V and J ends were trimmed by 3 bases and 5 bases, with 8 bases remaining between them.

The rearrangement joins TRBV9 to TRBJ1-6; 12 bases align to TRBD1. J was trimmed by 11 bases and V by 4 bases; bases with no gene match: 13. The CDR3 length is 17 residues. Per the germline V gene, CDR1 is SGDLS and CDR2 is YYNGEE. The DNA of the CDR3 is TGTGCCAGCAGCCCCGGGACAGGGGGCGTTCTAAGTACACCCCTCCACTTT. The encoded protein is CASSPGTGGVLSTPLHF.

This sequence joins TRBV25-1 and TRBJ1-3, with 7 bases matching TRBD1. The V gene end was trimmed by 7 bases and the J gene end by 2 bases; junction bases not matched to a gene: 8. This CDR3 has 15 residues. Per the germline V gene, CDR1 is MGHDK and CDR2 is SYGVNS. This CDR3 reads CASTTGQTTGNTIYF. In DNA, the CDR3 is TGTGCCAGCACAACGGGACAGACAACTGGAAACACCATATATTTT.

This rearrangement joins TRBV9 to TRBJ1-1, with D maybe TRBD1 (5 bases). This CDR3 has 15 residues. The V gene lost 0 bases and the J gene lost 0 bases, with 9 bases spanning the gap. In germline, CDR1 is SGDLS, CDR2 YYNGEE. For the CDR3, the DNA is TGTGCCAGCAGCGTAGGTGTGACAGTGAACACTGAAGCTTTCTTT. Its translation: CASSVGVTVNTEAFF.

V is TRBV19 and J is TRBJ1-5; 7 bases align to TRBD1. Germline V gene sequence: CDR1 LNHDA, CDR2 SQIVND (reference sequence). This CDR3 contains 16 residues. With V trimmed by 6 bases and J by 0 bases, 8 bases remained unmatched. The chain's CDR3 is CASRTDRDHSNQPQHF. The CDR3 DNA sequence: TGTGCCAGTAGAACCGACAGGGACCATAGCAATCAGCCCCAGCATTTT.